One and the same sample provided the 21 T cell receptor beta chains below, sequenced in a study of blood T cell repertoires in COVID-19 (dated by TCRdb to 2019 to 2021). Libraries were made using the immunoSEQ multiplex PCR assay. TCRdb took over this immuneACCESS table, retaining in-frame rearrangements with V and J assigned. Such tables are incomplete; in checked studies, under half of the missing clones stem from an unresolved V gene, and the remainder is unexplained. The sample contains 9,000 to 13,000 clones, almost 90% of them found a single time. The top ten constitute around 10% of the sample. Source material: peripheral blood. The source of these receptors is a human donor in a cohort sampled during active COVID-19.

This CDR3 is CASSQMGPDHEQYF. Here the CDR3 DNA reads TGTGCCAGCAGCCAGATGGGCCCCGACCACGAGCAGTACTTC. The chain recombines TRBV14 with TRBJ2-7; D gene uncertain. Trimming took off 3 bases at V and 5 bases at J, with 14 bases between the two ends. Germline V gene data show CDR1 as SGHDN and CDR2 as FVKESK. This CDR3 is 14 amino acids long.

This rearrangement joins TRBV30 to TRBJ2-7; tentatively, D is TRBD2 (6 bases). The germline gives CDR1 GTSNPN, CDR2 SVGIG (reference sequence). This CDR3 contains 13 residues. V was shortened by 3 bases and J by 3 bases, with 12 bases between the two germline ends. The CDR3 DNA follows: TGTGCCTGGAGCCACGGGGGTATCTACGAGCAGTACTTC. Its translation is CAWSHGGIYEQYF.

The chain links TRBV7-8 to TRBJ2-7, with D tentatively TRBD2 (6 bases). Looked up from germline, CDR1 is SGHVS and CDR2 is FQNEAQ. The V end was cut by 3 bases, the J end by 1 base, with 13 bases between. There are 15 residues in the CDR3. The CDR3 protein is CASSLGGSGSYEQYF. In DNA, the CDR3 is TGTGCCAGCAGCTTGGGGGGATCGGGGTCCTACGAGCAGTACTTC.

The CDR3 nucleotides read TGTGCCAGCAGCGTAGCGGGTGGGTCGAAAGAGACCCAGTACTTC. This gives the protein CASSVAGGSKETQYF. The gene calls are TRBV9 and TRBJ2-5, with D unresolved. This CDR3 is built from 15 residues. Between the trimmed V and J ends, which lost 0 bases and 3 bases, there was a span of 12 bases. CDR1 and CDR2 (germline): SGDLS, YYNGEE.

This chain connects TRBV2 to TRBJ2-3; 9 bases are shared with TRBD1. CDR1 is SNHLY, CDR2 FYNNEI, per germline. V lost 6 bases, J lost 3 bases, and 7 bases stayed unmatched. The CDR3 sequence is 15 residues long. The CDR3 DNA follows: TGTGCCAGCAGAGCCGGGACAGGGCTTACAGATACGCAGTATTTT. Translation gives CASRAGTGLTDTQYF. The full variable domain, rest sourced from reference TRBV2 and TRBJ2-3, is EPEVTQTPSHQVTQMGQEVILRCVPISNHLYFYWYRQILGQKVEFLVSFYNNEISEKSEIFDDQFSVERPDGSNFTLKIRSTKLEDSAMYFCASRAGTGLTDTQYFGPGTRLTVL.

This clone was observed a single time. The chain couples TRBV6-5 to TRBJ1-1; the D gene is possibly TRBD1 (5 bases). The CDR3 totals 11 residues. CDR1 MNHEY and CDR2 SVGAGI come from the germline V gene. V was trimmed by 4 bases and J by 11 bases, leaving 11 bases between them. The CDR3 nucleotides read TGTGCCAGCAGTTCTCCGGACAAGGCTTTCTTT. Its protein product is CASSSPDKAFF.

The chain has TRBV5-1 and TRBJ2-7; 13 bases match TRBD2. V was clipped by 4 bases and J by 5 bases; unmatched bases: 9. Germline V lookup: CDR1 SGHRS, CDR2 YFSETQ. The CDR3 length is 16 residues. In nucleotides, the CDR3 is TGCGCCAGCAGCAGAACCGGGACTAGCGGGGAAGACGAGCAGTACTTC. Translated, it gives CASSRTGTSGEDEQYF.

The V and J genes are TRBV30 and TRBJ2-7; TRBD1 matches at 7 bases. The germline CDR1 and CDR2 sequences are GTSNPN and SVGIG (reference sequence). With 3 bases clipped from V and 1 base from J, the junction kept 12 bases outside the gene matches. The CDR3 is 16 residues long. This chain's CDR3 is CAWSVKTGTASYEQYF. The DNA for the CDR3 is TGTGCCTGGAGCGTAAAAACCGGGACAGCTTCCTACGAGCAGTACTTC. The full variable domain, in which reference TRBV30 and TRBJ2-7 provide the parts outside the CDR3, is SQTIHQWPATLVQPVGSPLSLECTVEGTSNPNLYWYRQAAGRGLQLLFYSVGIGQISSEVPQNLSASRPQDRQFILSSKKLLLSDSGFYLCAWSVKTGTASYEQYFGPGTRLTVT.

V and J are TRBV3-1 (or the pseudogene TRBV3-2) and TRBJ2-3, with 8 bases lining up with TRBD1. CDR3 length: 15 amino acids. With V trimmed by 3 bases and J by 0 bases, 2 bases remained unmatched. Germline CDR1 LGHDT, CDR2 YNNKEL (reference sequence). CDR3 loop: CASSHQGASTDTQYF. CDR3 nucleotide sequence: TGTGCCAGCAGCCACCAGGGGGCGAGCACAGATACGCAGTATTTT.

This chain links TRBV5-1 with TRBJ2-1; possible D gene TRBD1, 5 bases. Trimming took off 4 bases at V and 8 bases at J, with 13 bases between the two ends. CDR1 SGHRS and CDR2 YFSETQ come from the germline V gene. The CDR3 loop spans 13 amino acids. The CDR3 nucleotides read TGCGCCAGCAGCCGCACCCCACAGGATGAGCAGTTCTTC. This translates into CASSRTPQDEQFF.

J is TRBJ2-5 and V is TRBV18; weak D call: TRBD2 (6 bases). Germline V lookup: CDR1 KGHSH, CDR2 LQKENI. This CDR3 region has 15 residues. V lost 5 bases, J lost 1 base, and 14 bases lay in between. The CDR3 protein is CASSESYGGQETQYF. DNA of the CDR3: TGTGCCAGCTCAGAATCTTACGGGGGCCAAGAGACCCAGTACTTC.

This sequence joins TRBV5-6 and TRBJ1-5, with D possibly TRBD1 on 5 matching bases. This CDR3 spans 15 amino acids. V lost 4 bases, J lost 4 bases, and 15 bases lay in between. Germline-derived CDR1 and CDR2 are SGHDT and YYEEEE. Written as DNA, the CDR3 is TGTGCCAGCAGCCAGTTGGACCGGGGGAATCAGCCCCAGCATTTT. This sequence encodes CASSQLDRGNQPQHF. The complete variable domain, with remaining parts taken from reference TRBV5-6 and TRBJ1-5, reads DAGVTQSPTHLIKTRGQQVTLRCSPKSGHDTVSWYQQALGQGPQFIFQYYEEEERQRGNFPDRFSGHQFPNYSSELNVNALLLGDSALYLCASSQLDRGNQPQHFGDGTRLSIL.

The V and J genes are TRBV2 and TRBJ2-2; D ambiguous. This CDR3 has 12 amino acids. The germline CDR1 and CDR2 sequences are SNHLY and FYNNEI. V shed 6 bases and J shed 3 bases, with 5 bases lying between them. CDR3 sequence (DNA): TGTGCCAGCAGGCAGTACACCGGGGAGCTGTTTTTT. As protein: CASRQYTGELFF.

This chain joins TRBV7-3 and TRBJ1-1; a weak D match, TRBD1 (6 bases). This CDR3 has 14 amino acids. Trimming pared 4 bases from V and 1 base from J, leaving 10 bases between. CDR1 and CDR2 (germline): SGHTA, FQGTGA. The CDR3 coding sequence is TGTGCCAGCAGCTCCGGACAGCCGAACACTGAAGCTTTCTTT. Amino acid sequence: CASSSGQPNTEAFF.

The chain recombines TRBV6-5 with TRBJ2-7, with TRBD1 identical over 8 bases. With V trimmed by 10 bases and J by 6 bases, 14 bases remained unmatched. Germline CDR1 reads MNHEY; CDR2 reads SVGAGI. The CDR3 covers 14 residues. The CDR3 DNA is TGTGCCATTTCCTTGACAGGGGTGGAACGCGAGCAGTACTTC. It yields the protein CAISLTGVEREQYF.

The genes are TRBV30 and TRBJ1-1; tentative D call: TRBD1 (5 bases). Germline V gene sequence: CDR1 GTSNPN, CDR2 SVGIG (reference sequence). Between the trimmed V and J ends, which lost 3 bases and 3 bases, there was a span of 14 bases. The CDR3 is made up of 14 amino acids. As DNA, the CDR3 is TGTGCCTGGAGCCTGAGTCGGGGGGACACTGAAGCTTTCTTT. Protein sequence: CAWSLSRGDTEAFF.

The CDR3, as DNA: TGCGCCAGCAGCCAAGAAGGGCTAGCGGGGTACAATGAGCAGTTCTTC. Its protein is CASSQEGLAGYNEQFF. The chain has TRBV4-3 and TRBJ2-1, with 9 positions matching TRBD2. Unmatched junction bases numbered 4, after V lost 0 bases and J lost 4 bases. CDR3 length equals 16 residues. In germline, CDR1 is LGHNA, CDR2 YSLEER.

The J gene is TRBJ1-1, the V gene TRBV30, with 8 bases that match TRBD1. The CDR3 is made up of 14 amino acids. Looked up from germline, CDR1 is GTSNPN and CDR2 is SVGIG (reference sequence). V shed 3 bases, J shed 5 bases, and the junction held 8 bases outside the gene matches. The CDR3 region is CAWRPDRGATEAFF. CDR3 nucleotide sequence: TGTGCCTGGAGGCCCGACAGGGGAGCTACTGAAGCTTTCTTT.

The chain couples TRBV7-9 to TRBJ2-3, with TRBD1 matching over 10 bases. Germline lookup yields CDR1 SEHNR and CDR2 FQNEAQ (reference sequence). V trimming: 1 base; J trimming: 7 bases; junction bases outside the gene matches: 8. This CDR3 contains 16 residues. The CDR3 DNA follows: TGTGCCAGCAGCTTAGAGCTAGGACAGGGGGTATATACGCAGTATTTT. Translated: CASSLELGQGVYTQYF.

V is TRBV7-9 and J is TRBJ2-3; 16 bases agree with TRBD2. V shed 7 bases, J shed 5 bases, and the junction held 6 bases outside the gene matches. CDR3 length equals 16 residues. Germline CDR1 is SEHNR and CDR2 is FQNEAQ (reference sequence). CDR3 sequence reads: CASNQGLAGGRDTQYF. As DNA, the CDR3 is TGTGCCAGCAACCAGGGACTAGCGGGGGGGCGAGATACGCAGTATTTT. Full variable domain (missing parts from reference TRBV7-9 and TRBJ2-3): DTGVSQNPRHKITKRGQNVTFRCDPISEHNRLYWYRQTLGQGPEFLTYFQNEAQLEKSRLLSDRFSAERPKGSFSTLEIQRTEQGDSAMYLCASNQGLAGGRDTQYFGPGTRLTVL.

This chain uses TRBV29-1 with TRBJ1-1; TRBD1 agrees at 7 bases. After removal of 7 bases from V and 3 bases from J, the junction contained 8 bases not matched to a gene. In germline, CDR1 is SQVTM, CDR2 ANQGSEA. There are 13 residues in the CDR3. As DNA, the CDR3 is TGCAGCGCCGAGGGGGCAACTTACACTGAAGCTTTCTTT. It is translated as CSAEGATYTEAFF.